This entry lists 30 T cell receptor beta chains sequenced from one sample in a study of blood T cell repertoires in COVID-19. Method: immunoSEQ multiplex PCR; TCRdb's copy keeps in-frame clones and lacks some. The profile shows under 350,000 clones, approximately 86% of them singletons. The sample comprised peripheral blood. These receptors were taken from a man younger than 35 with active or convalescent COVID-19.

With respect to this clone: This specimen includes other DNA sequences encoding the same CDR3. V usage is TRBV19 and J usage is TRBJ1-2; the match to TRBD1 covers 7 bases. After removal of 3 bases from V and 2 bases from J, the junction contained 3 bases not matched to a gene. CDR1 is LNHDA and CDR2 is SQIVND in the germline V gene (reference sequence). CDR3 length equals 14 residues. In nucleotides, the CDR3 is TGTGCCAGTAGTATGGGACAGTCCAACTATGGCTACACCTTC. Its protein is CASSMGQSNYGYTF.

The rearrangement links TRBV19 to TRBJ2-6; D may be TRBD2 (5 bases). The V gene's germline CDR1 is LNHDA and CDR2 SQIVND (reference sequence). V was trimmed by 5 bases and J by 0 bases, leaving 14 bases between them. The CDR3 covers 17 residues. The CDR3 loop reads CASSERGQYSGANVLTF. DNA for the CDR3: TGTGCCAGTAGTGAACGAGGGCAATACTCTGGGGCCAACGTCCTGACTTTC.

The chain combines TRBV5-4 with TRBJ2-3; 9 bases align to TRBD2. Trimming took 2 bases from V and 4 from J; bases not matched to a gene: 14. The germline gives CDR1 SGHNT, CDR2 YYREEE (reference sequence). The CDR3 totals 18 residues. CDR3 nucleotide sequence: TGTGCCAGCAGCTTCCACCTGGCCAGCGGGGGGCTCTCAGATACGCAGTATTTT. Translated, it gives CASSFHLASGGLSDTQYF.

In its sample, this clone was seen once. The chain employs TRBV27 and TRBJ2-7; TRBD1 is a possible D gene (6 bases). Germline V gene sequence: CDR1 MNHEY, CDR2 SMNVEV (reference sequence). This CDR3 has 16 residues. V shed 5 bases and J shed 6 bases, with 23 bases lying between them. Written as DNA, the CDR3 is TGTGCCAGCAGTCCCTTTCCAGGGGACCGGTACCGCGAGCAGTACTTC. Its protein is CASSPFPGDRYREQYF.

V usage is TRBV6-5 and J usage is TRBJ2-3; tentative D call: TRBD1 (6 bases). CDR1 is MNHEY and CDR2 is SVGAGI in the germline V gene. CDR3 length: 15 residues. The V end lost 6 bases, the J end lost 2 bases, and 15 bases lay between the germline ends. The CDR3 loop reads CASSSLGGTTDTQYF. The CDR3, as DNA: TGTGCCAGCAGCTCACTAGGGGGAACCACAGATACGCAGTATTTT.

CDR3 residues: CASSLAGGAGNTIYF. The CDR3 DNA reads TGTGCCAGCAGTTTAGCAGGGGGAGCTGGAAACACCATATATTTT. The rearrangement links TRBV27 to TRBJ1-3; 7 nucleotides match TRBD1. The V segment lost 2 bases and the J segment 2 bases; nucleotides outside the gene matches: 3. Germline-derived CDR1 and CDR2 are MNHEY and SMNVEV (reference sequence). CDR3 length: 15 amino acids.

In its sample, this clone was seen once. The CDR3 reads CASSPRTSGRTEAFF. The CDR3 DNA follows: TGTGCCAGTAGTCCTAGAACCTCAGGGAGGACTGAAGCTTTCTTT. This sequence joins TRBV19 and TRBJ1-1; a weak D match, TRBD1 (5 bases). CDR1 and CDR2 from the germline V gene are LNHDA and SQIVND (reference sequence). The CDR3 consists of 15 residues. V shed 5 bases and J shed 5 bases, with 18 bases lying between them.

V usage is TRBV7-3 and J usage is TRBJ2-1, with D unresolved. CDR3 size: 13 residues. Germline V gene lookup returns CDR1 SGHTA and CDR2 FQGTGA. Trimming stripped 1 base from V and 10 bases from J, with 11 bases between. CDR3 in DNA: TGTGCCAGCAGCTTAAGTTCCCGACAAGAGCAGTTCTTC. It translates to CASSLSSRQEQFF.

This chain joins TRBV11-3 and TRBJ2-1; 12 nucleotides align to TRBD2. Looked up from germline, CDR1 is SGHNT and CDR2 is YENEEA. This CDR3 has 16 amino acids. With V trimmed by 2 bases and J by 7 bases, 6 bases remained unmatched. CDR3 region: CASSLLRLAGGNEQFF. CDR3 DNA: TGTGCCAGCAGCTTACTCAGGCTAGCGGGAGGGAATGAGCAGTTCTTC.

In its sample, this clone was seen once. CDR3 bases: TGTGCCAGCAGACGGGACAGGGTTGGTCCTTTCGGTGAAAAACTGTTTTTT. Protein sequence: CASRRDRVGPFGEKLFF. This chain joins TRBV5-5 and TRBJ1-4, with 9 bases aligning to TRBD1. Germline V gene data show CDR1 as SGHKS and CDR2 as YYEKEE (reference sequence). The V gene end was trimmed by 5 bases and the J gene end by 7 bases; junction bases not matched to a gene: 15. The CDR3 runs to 17 residues.

The V and J genes are TRBV7-3 and TRBJ2-5, with D tentatively TRBD2 (6 bases). Germline V gene data show CDR1 as SGHTA and CDR2 as FQGTGA. This CDR3 is 13 amino acids long. In nucleotides, the CDR3 is TGTGTCGGAGGGGTTCCGGTCCAAGAGACCCAGTACTTC. It specifies CVGGVPVQETQYF.

V is TRBV10-3 and J is TRBJ1-2; D ambiguous. Germline V gene sequence: CDR1 ENHRY, CDR2 SYGVKD. V shed 2 bases and J shed 4 bases, with 11 bases lying between them. This CDR3 comprises 14 residues. In DNA form, the CDR3 reads TGTGCCATCAGTGAGCACGGGGTCTCCTATGGCTACACCTTC. Translated, it gives CAISEHGVSYGYTF.

This rearrangement joins TRBV7-9 to TRBJ1-2; no clear D. Germline lookup yields CDR1 SEHNR and CDR2 FQNEAQ (reference sequence). V dropped 5 bases and J dropped 3 bases, with 10 bases sitting between them. This CDR3 is built from 13 residues. The CDR3 region has the DNA TGTGCCAGCAGCCCCTCCCGTGACTATGGCTACACCTTC. It translates to CASSPSRDYGYTF. Full variable domain (rest looked up from reference TRBV7-9 and TRBJ1-2): DTGVSQNPRHKITKRGQNVTFRCDPISEHNRLYWYRQTLGQGPEFLTYFQNEAQLEKSRLLSDRFSAERPKGSFSTLEIQRTEQGDSAMYLCASSPSRDYGYTFGSGTRLTVV.

The chain joins TRBV24-1 to TRBJ2-7; TRBD2 matches at 7 bases. Per germline, CDR1 KGHDR and CDR2 SFDVKD. V lost 2 bases to trimming and J lost 4 bases; unmatched junction nucleotides: 4. This CDR3 has 14 amino acids. In nucleotides, the CDR3 is TGTGCCACCAGTGATTCGAGCGGGGTATACGAGCAGTACTTC. It yields the protein CATSDSSGVYEQYF.

The rearrangement joins TRBV19 to TRBJ2-7, with 8 bases lining up with TRBD1. The CDR3 consists of 16 residues. Trimming took 5 bases from V and 5 from J; bases not matched to a gene: 14. Germline V CDR1 and CDR2: LNHDA, SQIVND (reference sequence). CDR3 DNA: TGTGCCAGTAGTGACCGCGGGACAGGCCTTCGACACGAGCAGTACTTC. As protein: CASSDRGTGLRHEQYF. The full variable domain, with the rest looked up from reference TRBV19 and TRBJ2-7, is DGGITQSPKYLFRKEGQNVTLSCEQNLNHDAMYWYRQDPGQGLRLIYYSQIVNDFQKGDIAEGYSVSREKKESFPLTVTSAQKNPTAFYLCASSDRGTGLRHEQYFGPGTRLTVT.

The chain is built from TRBV7-2 and TRBJ1-2, with unresolved D. The CDR3 length is 13 residues. Per germline, CDR1 SGHTA and CDR2 FQGNSA. Trimming stripped 5 bases from V and 8 bases from J, with 15 bases between. In nucleotides, the CDR3 is TGTGCCAGCAGCCCCCAGGCGTTCAAGGGCTACACCTTC. It is translated as CASSPQAFKGYTF.

The chain joins TRBV24-1 to TRBJ2-2; 8 bases align to TRBD2. CDR3 length: 14 residues. Germline V gives CDR1 KGHDR, CDR2 SFDVKD. Trimming removed 6 bases from V and 4 bases from J; junction bases left unmatched: 3. This CDR3 is CATSRSGGTGELFF. CDR3 nucleotide sequence: TGTGCCACCAGTAGAAGCGGGGGCACCGGGGAGCTGTTTTTT.

This CDR3 reads CASRHQGRASYEQYF. CDR3 DNA: TGTGCCAGCAGGCACCAGGGGCGGGCCTCCTACGAGCAGTACTTC. This chain connects TRBV27 to TRBJ2-7; tentative D call: TRBD1 (6 bases). V gave up 6 bases and J gave up 0 bases, with 15 bases separating them. This CDR3 is built from 15 residues. The germline gives CDR1 MNHEY, CDR2 SMNVEV (reference sequence).

The V call is TRBV4-2, the J call TRBJ1-2; D might be TRBD1 (6 bases). Germline lookup yields CDR1 LGHNA and CDR2 YNFKEQ. Trimming removed 1 base at V and 1 base at J, with 10 bases between. The CDR3 loop spans 15 amino acids. The DNA of the CDR3 is TGTGCCAGCAGCCAAGCTTTGGACAGTAACTATGGCTACACCTTC. Its protein product is CASSQALDSNYGYTF.

V gene TRBV9 combines with J gene TRBJ1-5, with 8 nucleotides matching TRBD1. Per germline, CDR1 SGDLS and CDR2 YYNGEE. The CDR3 has 15 residues. With V trimmed by 0 bases and J by 5 bases, 4 bases remained unmatched. DNA for the CDR3: TGTGCCAGCAGCGTAGAGGGACAGGACGATCAGCCCCAGCATTTT. The encoded protein is CASSVEGQDDQPQHF.

The rearrangement joins TRBV5-1 to TRBJ1-1; D is unresolved. This CDR3 has 13 residues. The germline CDR1 and CDR2 sequences are SGHRS and YFSETQ. Trimming cost V 5 bases and J 0 bases, with 8 bases left between them. CDR3 DNA sequence: TGCGCCAGCAGTCGGAGCCTGAACACTGAAGCTTTCTTT. This gives the protein CASSRSLNTEAFF.

This chain links TRBV6-2 or TRBV6-3 with TRBJ2-5; D gene uncertain. The CDR3 has 15 residues. Germline CDR1 MNHEY, CDR2 SVGEGT. Trimming left V 5 bases short and J 2 bases short, with 15 bases between. The CDR3 DNA is TGTGCCAGCAGTCCCCACTCTGCGGCACAAGAGACCCAGTACTTC. This sequence encodes CASSPHSAAQETQYF.

The chain employs TRBV10-1 and TRBJ2-2; 8 bases match TRBD1. The CDR3 runs to 15 residues. Germline-derived CDR1 and CDR2 are WNHNN and SYGVQD (reference sequence). J lost 1 base, V lost 5 bases, and 3 bases had no gene match. The CDR3 nucleotides read TGCGCCAGCAGTTTCGGGACAGGGAACACCGGGGAGCTGTTTTTT. This gives the protein CASSFGTGNTGELFF.

The CDR3 is CSVQGAGLTGEAFF. CDR3 coding DNA: TGCAGCGTCCAAGGGGCAGGCCTAACAGGTGAAGCTTTCTTT. V gene TRBV29-1 combines with J gene TRBJ1-1; possibly TRBD1 for D (5 bases). V lost 6 bases to trimming and J lost 7 bases, with 21 bases between them. The germline gives CDR1 SQVTM, CDR2 ANQGSEA. This CDR3 has 14 residues. Supplemented by reference TRBV29-1 and TRBJ1-1, the full variable domain reads SAVISQKPSRDICQRGTSLTIQCQVDSQVTMMFWYRQQPGQSLTLIATANQGSEATYESGFVIDKFPISRPNLTFSTLTVSNMSPEDSSIYLCSVQGAGLTGEAFFGQGTRLTVV.

The V call is TRBV9, the J call TRBJ2-5; D not certain. Germline-derived CDR1 and CDR2 are SGDLS and YYNGEE. Deletions cut 2 bases from V and 1 base from J, with 12 bases between. This CDR3 has 15 residues. This CDR3 reads CASSVSSTPQETQYF. The CDR3 nucleotides read TGTGCCAGCAGCGTTTCCTCTACGCCCCAAGAGACCCAGTACTTC.

The V and J genes are TRBV5-6 and TRBJ1-1; D unclear. The CDR3 contains 14 residues. V was pared by 2 bases and J by 0 bases, with 8 bases between. Looked up from germline, CDR1 is SGHDT and CDR2 is YYEEEE. CDR3 nucleotide sequence: TGTGCCAGCAGCTTCCCAGTTATGAACACTGAAGCTTTCTTT. Encoded protein: CASSFPVMNTEAFF.

This chain links TRBV27 with TRBJ1-6; 7 bases align to TRBD1. Germline V gene lookup returns CDR1 MNHEY and CDR2 SMNVEV (reference sequence). This CDR3 comprises 17 residues. Trimming removed 3 bases from V and 6 bases from J; junction bases left unmatched: 11. In nucleotides, the CDR3 is TGTGCCAGCAGTTTTGGTCCTACACAGGGGCGTAATTCACCCCTCCACTTT. Translated, it gives CASSFGPTQGRNSPLHF.

The chain links TRBV6-2 or TRBV6-3 to TRBJ1-5; no reliable D call. Germline V gene lookup returns CDR1 MNHEY and CDR2 SVGEGT. CDR3 size: 14 residues. The V gene lost 4 bases and the J gene lost 3 bases, with 10 bases spanning the gap. The CDR3 nucleotides are TGTGCCAGCAGTTCCAAGGCGGACAATCAGCCCCAGCATTTT. It yields the protein CASSSKADNQPQHF.

The rearrangement links TRBV27 to TRBJ2-7, with 7 bases that match TRBD1. Losses at the gene ends were 5 bases for V and 5 bases for J; bases not matched to a gene: 6. This CDR3 is built from 13 residues. CDR1 MNHEY and CDR2 SMNVEV come from the germline V gene (reference sequence). CDR3 in DNA: TGTGCCAGCAGTATACAGGGGTCGAACGAGCAGTACTTC. This gives the protein CASSIQGSNEQYF.

This clone was observed a single time. This chain uses TRBV6-5 with TRBJ2-7; D unclear. V lost 2 bases, J lost 7 bases, and 9 bases lay in between. The length of the CDR3 is 12 residues. CDR1 and CDR2 from the germline V gene are MNHEY and SVGAGI. The CDR3 nucleotides read TGTGCCAGCAGTTACGATTCAGGAGAGCAGTACTTC. Residues: CASSYDSGEQYF.